This is a list of T cell receptor beta chains from one sample in a study of PD-1 blockade in classical Hodgkin lymphoma. Clones were sequenced by immunoSEQ multiplex PCR, and TCRdb holds only the in-frame ones, with some missing. Of 25,000 to 35,000 clones detected, 90% to 95% appear once; the ten largest clones hold approximately 2.2%. Sequencing input: peripheral blood mononuclear cells (PBMCs). The origin of the receptors is a human donor with classical Hodgkin lymphoma. The CDR3 runs from the conserved cysteine through the conserved F or W. Fields, in order: J gene, CDR3 length, clone size, V gene, CDR3 protein. The listing skips clone size in some rows; elsewhere it reads once, few, many or a size class.

j_gene: TRBJ1-1; len: 16; abundance: -; v_gene: TRBV18; CDR3aa: CASSPTPGTQNTEAFF
j_gene: TRBJ2-2; len: 15; abundance: -; v_gene: TRBV19; CDR3aa: CASGRGAGNTGELFF
j_gene: TRBJ2-5; len: 12; abundance: -; v_gene: TRBV7-2; CDR3aa: CASSHPGETQYF
j_gene: TRBJ1-5; len: 14; abundance: -; v_gene: TRBV30; CDR3aa: CAWSSGTKNQPQHF
j_gene: TRBJ1-3; len: 18; abundance: -; v_gene: TRBV18; CDR3aa: CASSRNWDSSISGNTIYF
j_gene: TRBJ2-3; len: 14; abundance: -; v_gene: TRBV19; CDR3aa: CATRRVGGRDTQYF
j_gene: TRBJ1-6; len: 15; abundance: -; v_gene: TRBV19; CDR3aa: CASSLLGGYNSPLHF
j_gene: TRBJ2-7; len: 14; abundance: -; v_gene: TRBV5-1; CDR3aa: CASSLELAGDEQYF
j_gene: TRBJ2-2; len: 14; abundance: -; v_gene: TRBV19; CDR3aa: CASTDRGFTGELFF
j_gene: TRBJ2-7; len: 13; abundance: -; v_gene: TRBV27; CDR3aa: CASSLYAGYEQYF
j_gene: TRBJ1-1; len: 15; abundance: -; v_gene: TRBV11-1; CDR3aa: CASSSSQGKNTEAFF
j_gene: TRBJ2-1; len: 16; abundance: -; v_gene: TRBV7-9; CDR3aa: CASSLVGLNPNNEQFF
j_gene: TRBJ1-5; len: 14; abundance: -; v_gene: TRBV6-5; CDR3aa: CASSYRGGEQPQHF
j_gene: TRBJ2-1; len: 14; abundance: -; v_gene: TRBV6-5; CDR3aa: CASSYSRADNEQFF
j_gene: TRBJ1-2; len: 12; abundance: -; v_gene: TRBV7-9; CDR3aa: CASSPIDYGYTF
j_gene: TRBJ1-3; len: 16; abundance: -; v_gene: TRBV7-8; CDR3aa: CASSLVPATSGNTIYF
j_gene: TRBJ2-5; len: 14; abundance: -; v_gene: TRBV6-5; CDR3aa: CASSYSRAQETQYF
j_gene: TRBJ2-7; len: 13; abundance: -; v_gene: TRBV5-1; CDR3aa: CASSLDAGLEQYF
j_gene: TRBJ2-2; len: 16; abundance: -; v_gene: TRBV5-1; CDR3aa: CASSLTFPGNTGELFF
j_gene: TRBJ2-3; len: 16; abundance: -; v_gene: TRBV4-2; CDR3aa: CASSQVGPQGANTQYF
j_gene: TRBJ1-2; len: 14; abundance: -; v_gene: TRBV7-2; CDR3aa: CASSLLPGGDGYTF
j_gene: TRBJ2-3; len: 16; abundance: -; v_gene: TRBV13; CDR3aa: CASSLNSQGVADTQYF
j_gene: TRBJ1-1; len: 13; abundance: -; v_gene: TRBV18; CDR3aa: CASSLAGNTEAFF
j_gene: TRBJ2-5; len: 17; abundance: -; v_gene: TRBV11-2; CDR3aa: CASSLSGTGSFSETQYF
j_gene: TRBJ2-3; len: 13; abundance: -; v_gene: TRBV5-1; CDR3aa: CASRGQRTDTQYF
j_gene: TRBJ1-2; len: 12; abundance: -; v_gene: TRBV10-3; CDR3aa: CAITRDNYGYTF
j_gene: TRBJ1-2; len: 18; abundance: -; v_gene: TRBV11-2; CDR3aa: CASSPAWRGRPFNYGYTF
j_gene: TRBJ2-3; len: 15; abundance: -; v_gene: TRBV5-1; CDR3aa: CASSMSGRSPDTQYF
j_gene: TRBJ2-7; len: 14; abundance: -; v_gene: TRBV6-5; CDR3aa: CASTPYSGSYEQYF
j_gene: TRBJ1-6; len: 16; abundance: -; v_gene: TRBV4-1; CDR3aa: CASSQVYRSLNSPLHF
j_gene: TRBJ2-3; len: 12; abundance: -; v_gene: TRBV25-1; CDR3aa: CASSERTDTQYF
j_gene: TRBJ1-3; len: 16; abundance: -; v_gene: TRBV11-3; CDR3aa: CASSLQIGSLGNTIYF
j_gene: TRBJ2-1; len: 16; abundance: -; v_gene: TRBV10-1; CDR3aa: CASSDPRVSGENEQFF
j_gene: TRBJ2-1; len: 14; abundance: once; v_gene: TRBV5-1; CDR3aa: CASSFDGKYNEQFF
j_gene: TRBJ2-2; len: 17; abundance: -; v_gene: TRBV2; CDR3aa: CASSGRPSGGDTGELFF
j_gene: TRBJ1-5; len: 13; abundance: -; v_gene: TRBV2; CDR3aa: CASSRQGNQPQHF
j_gene: TRBJ2-7; len: 16; abundance: -; v_gene: TRBV7-8; CDR3aa: CASSYNPLSGSYEQYF